The next 10 T cell receptor beta chains were all read from a single sample in a study of T cell responses to AZD1222 COVID-19 vaccine (dated by TCRdb to the early 2020s). The library was prepared using the immunoSEQ multiplex PCR assay. TCRdb obtained this table from immuneACCESS and retained in-frame rearrangements with V and J assigned. These tables miss some clones; where compared with another copy, unresolved V genes account for less than half of the shortfall, and the remainder is unexplained. The sample includes about 150,000 clones, with 90% observed a single time. The top ten constitute less than 1.6% of the sample. The meaning of the sample's time point label: about 28 days (+/-7) after the second vaccine dose. The source was peripheral blood, collected 28 days after the second AZD1222 dose. These receptors came from an adult who received the AZD1222 COVID-19 vaccine.

The rearrangement joins TRBV9 to TRBJ2-2, with 8 bases lining up with TRBD2. V dropped 3 bases and J dropped 3; count of bases not matched to a gene: 4. In germline, CDR1 is SGDLS, CDR2 YYNGEE. This CDR3 comprises 15 residues. CDR3 residues: CASSAGRGYTGELFF. The CDR3 bases are TGTGCCAGCAGCGCCGGGAGGGGCTACACCGGGGAGCTGTTTTTT. Full variable domain (outside the CDR3, taken from reference TRBV9 and TRBJ2-2): DSGVTQTPKHLITATGQRVTLRCSPRSGDLSVYWYQQSLDQGLQFLIQYYNGEERAKGNILERFSAQQFPDLHSELNLSSLELGDSALYFCASSAGRGYTGELFFGEGSRLTVL.

The chain carries TRBV5-4 and TRBJ1-1; D ambiguous. V was trimmed by 3 bases and J by 0 bases, leaving 6 bases between them. The CDR3 extends over 13 amino acids. Germline loops: CDR1 SGHNT, CDR2 YYREEE (reference sequence). CDR3 sequence (DNA): TGTGCCAGCAGCTCGGCCTTGAACACTGAAGCTTTCTTT. Protein sequence: CASSSALNTEAFF. Based on the CDR3 plus reference TRBV5-4 and TRBJ1-1, the full variable domain is ETGVTQSPTHLIKTRGQQVTLRCSSQSGHNTVSWYQQALGQGPQFIFQYYREEENGRGNFPPRFSGLQFPNYSSELNVNALELDDSALYLCASSSALNTEAFFGQGTRLTVV.

This rearrangement joins TRBV13 to TRBJ1-6; D remains ambiguous. Trimming pared 2 bases from V and 7 bases from J, leaving 15 bases between. The V gene's germline CDR1 is PRHDT and CDR2 FYEKMQ (reference sequence). This CDR3 contains 16 residues. The CDR3 protein is CASSLFTGGNNSPLHF. The CDR3 coding sequence is TGTGCCAGCAGCTTATTTACCGGAGGGAACAATTCACCCCTCCACTTT.

The V gene is TRBV7-2, the J gene TRBJ2-3, with TRBD2 identical over 7 bases. Trimming removed 5 bases from V and 7 bases from J; junction bases left unmatched: 12. Germline values: CDR1 SGHTA, CDR2 FQGNSA. The CDR3 runs to 15 residues. This CDR3 reads CASSPQPGGTHTQYF. The DNA of the CDR3 is TGTGCCAGCAGCCCACAGCCGGGGGGTACACATACGCAGTATTTT.

With regard to this clone: A read error may produce the germline difference seen at one junction end. The DNA for the CDR3 is TGTGCCAGCAGCGAATGGGGGGCGAATGAAAAACTGTTTTTT. This gives the protein CASSEWGANEKLFF. The V and J genes are TRBV25-1 and TRBJ1-4; weak D call: TRBD1 (6 bases). CDR1 is MGHDK and CDR2 is SYGVNS in the germline V gene. The CDR3 extends over 14 amino acids.

This chain joins TRBV3-1 (or the pseudogene TRBV3-2) and TRBJ1-1; 7 nucleotides match TRBD1. From germline, CDR1 is LGHDT and CDR2 YNNKEL (reference sequence). V shed 4 bases, J shed 6 bases, and the junction held 8 bases outside the gene matches. The CDR3 extends over 14 amino acids. The CDR3 sequence is CASSLRGLAAEAFF. The DNA for the CDR3 is TGTGCCAGCAGCCTAAGGGGGCTGGCTGCTGAAGCTTTCTTT.

The chain couples TRBV3-1 (or the pseudogene TRBV3-2) to TRBJ2-5, with TRBD1 matching over 7 bases. V lost 3 bases to trimming and J lost 3 bases; unmatched junction nucleotides: 4. The CDR3 covers 14 residues. CDR1 is LGHDT, CDR2 YNNKEL, per germline (reference sequence). CDR3 coding DNA: TGTGCCAGCAGCCATAACAGGGGAGAAGAGACCCAGTACTTC. It codes for CASSHNRGEETQYF.

The genes are TRBV7-9 and TRBJ1-4; D might be TRBD1 (5 bases). The CDR3 is 17 amino acids. V dropped 1 base and J dropped 8 bases, with 20 bases sitting between them. Germline V lookup: CDR1 SEHNR, CDR2 FQNEAQ (reference sequence). Here the CDR3 DNA reads TGTGCCAGCAGCTTAGGGGAGGTGGCTGGGGGACTGGAAAAACTGTTTTTT. It yields the protein CASSLGEVAGGLEKLFF.

V usage is TRBV28 and J usage is TRBJ2-7; D not resolved. CDR3 length: 13 amino acids. The V gene's germline CDR1 is MDHEN and CDR2 SYDVKM. Trimming removed 2 bases at V and 2 bases at J, with 7 bases between. CDR3 DNA: TGTGCCAGCAGTTTAGGCAGAACCTACGAGCAGTACTTC. Its translation: CASSLGRTYEQYF. Based on the CDR3 plus reference TRBV28 and TRBJ2-7, the full variable domain is DVKVTQSSRYLVKRTGEKVFLECVQDMDHENMFWYRQDPGLGLRLIYFSYDVKMKEKGDIPEGYSVSREKKERFSLILESASTNQTSMYLCASSLGRTYEQYFGPGTRLTVT.

V usage is TRBV5-8 and J usage is TRBJ2-4, with TRBD2 matching 11 bases. This CDR3 spans 16 amino acids. Germline lookup yields CDR1 SGHTS and CDR2 YDEGEE. Trimming took 5 bases from V and 4 from J; bases not matched to a gene: 8. As DNA, the CDR3 is TGTGCCAGCAGTTCATTAGCGGGAGGGTTTAAAAACATTCAGTACTTC. This gives the protein CASSSLAGGFKNIQYF.